This T cell receptor beta chain comes out of a study of blood T cell repertoires in COVID-19. Study-wide background: The samples span acute and convalescent COVID-19 from the United States, Italy and Spain.

TCRdb's copy holds only in-frame clones and misses some; the assay was immunoSEQ multiplex PCR. The repertoire holds 250,000 or so clones, roughly four fifths seen once, with around 3.4% in the top ten. V lost 2 bases, J lost 7 bases, and 12 bases lay in between. The CDR3 is 15 amino acids. In germline, CDR1 is MNHEY, CDR2 SVGEGT. The sample taken for sequencing was peripheral blood. The genes are TRBV6-2 or TRBV6-3 and TRBJ1-6; D perhaps matches TRBD1 (5 bases). This TCR was recovered from a woman younger than 30 with acute or convalescent COVID-19. CDR3 nucleotides: TGTGCCAGCAGTTACAACGGCAGGGAAAATTCACCCCTCCACTTT. Its protein product is CASSYNGRENSPLHF.